Below, 11 T cell receptor beta chains from the same sample are listed, as sequenced in a study of Ad26.COV2.S vaccination and SARS-CoV-2 variants. Clones were read by immunoSEQ multiplex PCR, and TCRdb kept only the in-frame ones, dropping some. Found here are about 180,000 clones, roughly 89% of them singletons; the top ten hold around 6.3%. The source was peripheral blood, collected after recovery from COVID-19. These receptors all stem from a human donor who had recovered from COVID-19.

The rearrangement uses TRBV2 and TRBJ1-4; D is perhaps TRBD1 (5 bases). The CDR3 contains 16 residues. Germline values: CDR1 SNHLY, CDR2 FYNNEI. V was pared by 9 bases and J by 0 bases, with 17 bases between. DNA of the CDR3: TGTGCCAGTCGGCGGGGGGGAAGCACAACTAATGAAAAACTGTTTTTT. Its protein product is CASRRGGSTTNEKLFF.

The V call is TRBV9, the J call TRBJ2-7, with 10 bases lining up with TRBD2. Germline assignment: CDR1 SGDLS and CDR2 YYNGEE. CDR3 length: 15 amino acids. V shed 0 bases and J 3 bases; nucleotides not matched to a gene: 3. In DNA form, the CDR3 reads TGTGCCAGCAGCGTAGAGGCTAGCGGGAGCTACGAGCAGTACTTC. It is translated as CASSVEASGSYEQYF. Together with reference TRBV9 and TRBJ2-7, the CDR3 gives the full variable domain: DSGVTQTPKHLITATGQRVTLRCSPRSGDLSVYWYQQSLDQGLQFLIQYYNGEERAKGNILERFSAQQFPDLHSELNLSSLELGDSALYFCASSVEASGSYEQYFGPGTRLTVT.

V is TRBV28 and J is TRBJ1-2; 12 bases line up with TRBD1. Per germline, CDR1 MDHEN and CDR2 SYDVKM. There are 17 residues in the CDR3. The V and J ends lost 7 bases and 4 bases, in that order; junction bases with no gene match: 13. Here the CDR3 DNA reads TGTGCCAGCAAGAGTCCCGGGACAGGGGGCTTTGGCTATGGCTACACCTTC. This gives the protein CASKSPGTGGFGYGYTF.

V gene TRBV3-1 (or the pseudogene TRBV3-2) combines with J gene TRBJ2-7; D possibly corresponds to TRBD1 (6 bases). Germline CDR1 and CDR2: LGHDT and YNNKEL (reference sequence). Trimming took off 4 bases at V and 3 bases at J, with 10 bases between the two ends. The CDR3 covers 13 residues. The CDR3 region has the DNA TGTGCCAGCAGCCCCGACAGGAACTACGAGCAGTACTTC. This codes for CASSPDRNYEQYF.

The chain combines TRBV2 with TRBJ2-1; TRBD2 matches at 13 bases. CDR1 and CDR2 (germline): SNHLY, FYNNEI. J gave up 0 bases and V 5 bases, and 7 bases lay outside the gene matches. The CDR3 is 18 amino acids. CDR3 in DNA: TGTGCCAGCAGTCGGGGGACTAGCGGGATTGTCTCCTACAATGAGCAGTTCTTC. Translation gives CASSRGTSGIVSYNEQFF.

There are a few counts of this clone. This rearrangement joins TRBV5-1 to TRBJ2-1, with 7 bases matching TRBD2. The CDR3 has 16 amino acids. V shed 3 bases, J shed 3 bases, and the junction held 9 bases outside the gene matches. CDR1 SGHRS and CDR2 YFSETQ come from the germline V gene. The CDR3 DNA follows: TGCGCCAGCAGCTGGACTGTCCGGGACTACTACAATGAGCAGTTCTTC. Encoded protein: CASSWTVRDYYNEQFF.

This chain connects TRBV28 to TRBJ2-7; tentatively, D is TRBD2 (5 bases). The CDR3 has 13 residues. The V gene lost 5 bases and the J gene lost 6 bases, with 14 bases spanning the gap. Germline CDR1 and CDR2: MDHEN and SYDVKM. CDR3 sequence: CASSPPGSREQYF. Written as DNA, the CDR3 is TGTGCCAGCAGTCCCCCGGGAAGCCGCGAGCAGTACTTC.

This chain joins TRBV5-1 and TRBJ2-7; 8 positions match TRBD1. The length of the CDR3 is 15 residues. V lost 7 bases, J lost 1 base, and 10 bases stayed unmatched. Germline values: CDR1 SGHRS, CDR2 YFSETQ. The CDR3, as DNA: TGCGCCAGCGGGGGTTCTGGACAGGGTTCCTACGAGCAGTACTTC. It yields the protein CASGGSGQGSYEQYF. Together with reference TRBV5-1 and TRBJ2-7, the CDR3 gives the full variable domain: KAGVTQTPRYLIKTRGQQVTLSCSPISGHRSVSWYQQTPGQGLQFLFEYFSETQRNKGNFPGRFSGRQFSNSRSEMNVSTLELGDSALYLCASGGSGQGSYEQYFGPGTRLTVT.

This clone came up once. The chain links TRBV3-1 (or the pseudogene TRBV3-2) to TRBJ2-6, with TRBD1 matching 11 bases. J was trimmed by 1 base and V by 3 bases; bases with no gene match: 14. Germline V lookup: CDR1 LGHDT, CDR2 YNNKEL (reference sequence). This CDR3 region has 21 residues. The CDR3 here is CASSHLLGVGTGGSGANVLTF. CDR3 DNA: TGTGCCAGCAGCCACCTGTTGGGGGTTGGGACAGGGGGTTCTGGGGCCAACGTCCTGACTTTC.

V gene TRBV5-1 combines with J gene TRBJ1-2; D might be TRBD1 (5 bases). V shed 1 base and J shed 4 bases, with 11 bases lying between them. Germline CDR1 reads SGHRS; CDR2 reads YFSETQ. The CDR3 runs to 14 residues. The CDR3: CASSLKGEPYGYTF. In DNA, the CDR3 is TGCGCCAGCAGCTTGAAAGGGGAACCCTATGGCTACACCTTC.

The CDR3 protein is CASSLSAHSGANVLTF. DNA of the CDR3: TGTGCCAGCAGCTTGTCGGCCCACTCTGGGGCCAACGTCCTGACTTTC. This chain joins TRBV5-6 and TRBJ2-6, with no clear D. The CDR3 loop spans 16 amino acids. In germline, CDR1 is SGHDT, CDR2 YYEEEE. V was pared by 1 base and J by 0 bases, with 8 bases between.